A single TCR beta chain is shown here with its context. Its antigen is not known. Method: immunoSEQ multiplex PCR; TCRdb's copy keeps in-frame clones and lacks some. The profile shows under 150,000 clones, roughly 90% of them singletons. The data originate from a study of T cell responses to AZD1222 COVID-19 vaccine. Study-level findings and limits: Receipt of two AZD1222 doses was followed by a rise in Spike-specific TCR breadth and depth. White British ancestry dominated among donors, who included more females, and clonal diversity was possibly underestimated. A reported finding is that nearly half of spike-specific TCRs target unmutated variant regions.

The input for sequencing was peripheral blood, taken on day 0 of AZD1222 vaccination. This clonotype was obtained from an adult in good health.

The DNA for the CDR3 is TGTGCCAGCAGCGGTACGGGGGGCAATCAGCCCCAGCATTTT. Translating gives CASSGTGGNQPQHF. The chain is built from TRBV7-9 and TRBJ1-5; possibly TRBD1 for D (5 bases). This CDR3 has 14 amino acids. Deletions cut 5 bases from V and 2 bases from J, with 10 bases between. Germline-derived CDR1 and CDR2 are SEHNR and FQNEAQ (reference sequence). Full variable domain (outside the CDR3, taken from reference TRBV7-9 and TRBJ1-5): DTGVSQNPRHKITKRGQNVTFRCDPISEHNRLYWYRQTLGQGPEFLTYFQNEAQLEKSRLLSDRFSAERPKGSFSTLEIQRTEQGDSAMYLCASSGTGGNQPQHFGDGTRLSIL.